These T cell receptor beta chains were read from a single sample in a study of Ad26.COV2.S vaccination and SARS-CoV-2 variants. TCRdb's copy holds only in-frame clones and misses some; the assay was immunoSEQ multiplex PCR. The repertoire holds roughly 500,000 clones, approximately 90% seen once, with 9.5% to 15% in the top ten. The sequenced sample was peripheral blood, obtained in a trial of Ad26.COV2.S vaccine versus placebo. Receptors originate from a person between 18 and 65 years old who received the Ad26.COV2.S COVID-19 vaccine or a placebo. Each CDR3 is given with its conserved first and last residue. Each record gives: D gene, clone size, J gene, V gene, CDR3 protein, CDR3 DNA. A D gene is named only where the DNA matches it firmly. Size values are once, few and many counts, or a class for expanded clones, and some rows have none.

. | . | TRBJ1-2 | TRBV19 | CASSIIGENGYTF | TGTGCCAGTAGTATTATCGGGGAGAATGGCTACACCTTC
TRBD1 | once | TRBJ1-2 | TRBV12-3/TRBV12-4 | CASSYNRGGYTF | TGTGCCAGCAGTTACAACAGGGGCGGCTACACCTTC
. | . | TRBJ2-1 | TRBV9 | CASSVLGLAYNEQFF | TGTGCCAGCAGCGTATTGGGGCTGGCCTACAATGAGCAGTTCTTC
. | . | TRBJ2-2 | TRBV18 | CASSLGQGNTGELFF | TGTGCCAGCTCCCTAGGCCAGGGCAACACCGGGGAGCTGTTTTTT
. | . | TRBJ2-1 | TRBV15 | CATSRDWSPGNEQFF | TGTGCCACCAGCAGAGATTGGAGCCCGGGGAATGAGCAGTTCTTC
. | . | TRBJ2-2 | TRBV29-1 | CSLSQGNTGELFF | TGCAGCCTCTCACAGGGGAACACCGGGGAGCTGTTTTTT
. | . | TRBJ2-7 | TRBV18 | CASKRTAAYEQYF | TGTGCCAGCAAGAGGACAGCCGCCTACGAGCAGTACTTC
TRBD1 | . | TRBJ2-7 | TRBV15 | CATSRDRDRAYEQYF | TGTGCCACCAGCAGAGATAGGGACAGAGCCTACGAGCAGTACTTC
. | . | TRBJ1-2 | TRBV27 | CASSPHSPYGYTF | TGTGCCAGCAGTCCTCATAGCCCATATGGCTACACCTTC
. | . | TRBJ1-1 | TRBV7-2 | CASSRDGSAEAFF | TGTGCCAGCAGCCGGGATGGTAGTGCTGAAGCTTTCTTT
. | . | TRBJ1-6 | TRBV28 | CASRTGLSGTANSPLHF | TGTGCCAGCAGGACGGGCTTAAGTGGAACAGCCAATTCACCCCTCCACTTT
TRBD2 | once | TRBJ2-3 | TRBV7-3 | CASSLAGEVADTQYF | TGTGCCAGCAGCTTAGCGGGAGAGGTGGCAGATACGCAGTATTTT
TRBD2 | many | TRBJ2-7 | TRBV30 | CAWSTASGGQYF | TGTGCCTGGAGTACCGCTAGCGGGGGGCAGTACTTC
. | . | TRBJ2-7 | TRBV12-3/TRBV12-4 | CASTQSSYEQYF | TGTGCCAGCACACAAAGCTCCTACGAGCAGTACTTC
TRBD2 | . | TRBJ2-2 | TRBV29-1 | CSVLTSGANTGELFF | TGCAGCGTTCTTACTAGCGGGGCCAACACCGGGGAGCTGTTTTTT
. | . | TRBJ2-3 | TRBV19 | CASSIDRTSTSTDTQYF | TGTGCCAGTAGTATAGATCGAACATCAACTAGCACAGATACGCAGTATTTT
TRBD2 | . | TRBJ2-1 | TRBV27 | CASSPLKTSGMINEQFF | TGTGCCAGCAGTCCCCTAAAGACTAGCGGGATGATAAATGAGCAGTTCTTC
. | . | TRBJ2-1 | TRBV5-6 | CASSHIAWGSVGNEQFF | TGTGCCAGCAGCCACATCGCCTGGGGTTCTGTGGGGAATGAGCAGTTCTTC
TRBD1 | . | TRBJ1-5 | TRBV6-6 | CASSPGGNNQPQHF | TGTGCCAGCAGCCCAGGGGGAAACAATCAGCCCCAGCATTTT
. | once | TRBJ2-2 | TRBV19 | CASSIGEVTGELFF | TGTGCCAGTAGTATAGGCGAGGTCACCGGGGAGCTGTTTTTT
TRBD1 | . | TRBJ1-6 | TRBV6-1 | CASSAQGDAYNSPLHF | TGTGCCAGCAGTGCACAGGGGGACGCCTATAATTCACCCCTCCACTTT
TRBD1 | . | TRBJ1-6 | TRBV19 | CASSLGQTNSPLHF | TGTGCCAGTAGTTTGGGACAGACAAATTCACCCCTCCACTTT
. | . | TRBJ1-3 | TRBV7-2 | CASSLAGTGSGNTIYF | TGTGCCAGCAGCTTGGCTGGGACTGGCTCTGGAAACACCATATATTTT
. | . | TRBJ1-2 | TRBV5-6 | CASSWTGTQDRYTF | TGTGCCAGCAGCTGGACCGGGACTCAGGACCGCTACACCTTC
. | . | TRBJ2-2 | TRBV27 | CASSLGLGTGELFF | TGTGCCAGCAGTTTGGGGTTGGGGACCGGGGAGCTGTTTTTT
. | once | TRBJ2-3 | TRBV10-3 | CAIRRLGDTDTQYF | TGTGCCATCAGAAGACTAGGGGACACAGATACGCAGTATTTT
TRBD1 | . | TRBJ2-5 | TRBV13 | CASSLRQGMAETQYF | TGTGCCAGCAGCTTAAGACAGGGAATGGCAGAGACCCAGTACTTC
. | . | TRBJ2-6 | TRBV19 | CASSVDSSLSGANVLTF | TGTGCCAGTAGTGTTGACAGCTCCCTCTCTGGGGCCAACGTCCTGACTTTC
TRBD2 | . | TRBJ2-5 | TRBV27 | CASSLTSGRVRQETQYF | TGTGCCAGCAGCCTGACTAGCGGGAGGGTCAGACAAGAGACCCAGTACTTC
. | . | TRBJ1-2 | TRBV20-1 | CSASDGGGYGYTF | TGCAGTGCTAGTGACGGGGGCGGCTATGGCTACACCTTC
. | . | TRBJ2-3 | TRBV9 | CASSSRSGYTDTQYF | TGTGCCAGCAGCTCCCGATCGGGATACACAGATACGCAGTATTTT
TRBD2 | once | TRBJ2-5 | TRBV10-3 | CAIGEASAGAGETQYF | TGTGCCATCGGGGAGGCTTCGGCGGGAGCGGGAGAGACCCAGTACTTC
. | . | TRBJ2-1 | TRBV19 | CASSIAAKPGAEQFF | TGTGCCAGTAGTATTGCGGCGAAACCGGGGGCTGAGCAGTTCTTC
TRBD2 | . | TRBJ2-1 | TRBV25-1 | CASSPFGLVNNEQFF | TGTGCCAGCAGCCCTTTTGGACTAGTTAACAATGAGCAGTTCTTC
. | . | TRBJ1-1 | TRBV21-1 | CASSVDRYTEAFF | TGTGCCAGCAGCGTCGACAGGTACACTGAAGCTTTCTTT
TRBD1 | . | TRBJ2-1 | TRBV25-1 | CASSDVFPQGNEQFF | TGTGCCAGCAGTGACGTCTTCCCACAGGGGAATGAGCAGTTCTTC
TRBD1 | . | TRBJ1-2 | TRBV6-5 | CASRTSGGGSYGYTF | TGTGCCAGCAGGACCTCAGGGGGGGGCAGCTATGGCTACACCTTC
. | . | TRBJ1-2 | TRBV30 | CAWSLGTHNAYGYTF | TGTGCCTGGAGTCTCGGGACTCACAACGCCTATGGCTACACCTTC
TRBD1 | . | TRBJ2-6 | TRBV30 | CAWSGRQGSGANVLTF | TGTGCCTGGAGTGGGAGACAGGGATCTGGGGCCAACGTCCTGACTTTC
TRBD2 | . | TRBJ2-7 | TRBV19 | CASSPLGTSGSYEQYF | TGTGCCAGTAGTCCGCTCGGGACTAGCGGCTCCTACGAGCAGTACTTC
. | . | TRBJ2-3 | TRBV7-3 | CASSLGAYTDTQYF | TGTGCCAGCAGCTTAGGGGCCTACACAGATACGCAGTATTTT
. | . | TRBJ1-5 | TRBV15 | CATSRDLAGQHF | TGTGCCACCAGCAGAGATTTAGCGGGCCAGCATTTT
. | few | TRBJ1-2 | TRBV27 | CASSLTGRANYGYTF | TGTGCCAGCAGTTTAACGGGGAGAGCTAACTATGGCTACACCTTC
. | . | TRBJ2-7 | TRBV18 | CASSGVNEQYF | TGTGCCAGCTCGGGGGTTAACGAGCAGTACTTC
. | once | TRBJ2-3 | TRBV20-1 | CSASTGTTDTQYF | TGCAGTGCTAGTACCGGTACCACAGATACGCAGTATTTT